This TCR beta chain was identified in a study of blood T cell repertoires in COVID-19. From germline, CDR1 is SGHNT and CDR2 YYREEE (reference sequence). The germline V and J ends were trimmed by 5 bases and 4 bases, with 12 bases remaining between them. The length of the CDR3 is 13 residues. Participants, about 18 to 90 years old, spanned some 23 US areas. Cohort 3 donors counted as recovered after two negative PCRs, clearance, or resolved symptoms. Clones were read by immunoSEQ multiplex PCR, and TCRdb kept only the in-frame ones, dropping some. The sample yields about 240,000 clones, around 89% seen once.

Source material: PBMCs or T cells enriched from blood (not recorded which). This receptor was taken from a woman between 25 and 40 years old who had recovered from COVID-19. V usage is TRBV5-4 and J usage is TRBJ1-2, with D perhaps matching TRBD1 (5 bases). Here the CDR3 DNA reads TGTGCCAGCAGATCGACAGATCTCTATGGCTACACCTTC. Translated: CASRSTDLYGYTF.